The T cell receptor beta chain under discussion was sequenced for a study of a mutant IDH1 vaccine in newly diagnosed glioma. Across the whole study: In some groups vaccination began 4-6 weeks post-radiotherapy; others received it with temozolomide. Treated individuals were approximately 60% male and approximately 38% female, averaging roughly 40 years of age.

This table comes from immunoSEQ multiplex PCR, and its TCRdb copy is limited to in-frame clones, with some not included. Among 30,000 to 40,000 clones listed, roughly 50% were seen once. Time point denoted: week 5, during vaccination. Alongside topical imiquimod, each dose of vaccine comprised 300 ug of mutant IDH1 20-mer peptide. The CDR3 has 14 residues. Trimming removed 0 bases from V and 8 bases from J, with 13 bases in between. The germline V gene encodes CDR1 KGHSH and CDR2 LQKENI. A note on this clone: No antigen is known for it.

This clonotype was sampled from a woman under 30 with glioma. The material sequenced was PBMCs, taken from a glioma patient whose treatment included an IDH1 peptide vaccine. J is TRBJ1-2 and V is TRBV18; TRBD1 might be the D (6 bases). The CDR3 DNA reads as TGTGCCAGCTCACCACCGGGGGCGCCGGGAGGCTACACCTTC. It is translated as CASSPPGAPGGYTF.